These 10 T cell receptor beta chains were all obtained from the same sample, sequenced in a study of OX40 agonist ivuxolimab in advanced cancers. The library was generated by the immunoSEQ multiplex PCR assay. The table was pulled from immuneACCESS by TCRdb, which kept in-frame rearrangements only. Such tables lose some clones; where checked, under half of the loss comes from unresolved V genes, and the rest has no known cause. For this sample the table gives about 66,000 clones, of which about three quarters were detected only once. The leading ten clones occupy 5% of the sample. The input for sequencing was CD4+ or CD8+ T cells sorted from blood, taken in a trial of the OX40 agonist ivuxolimab. The receptor set was obtained from an adult with an advanced solid tumor such as melanoma, head and neck, liver or kidney cancer.

J is TRBJ2-3 and V is TRBV6-6; 9 nucleotides match TRBD1. V lost 6 bases and J lost 4; bases outside the gene matches: 11. CDR3 length equals 16 residues. Per germline, CDR1 MNHNY and CDR2 SVGAGI (reference sequence). The CDR3: CASSPPGQGESDTQYF. Here the CDR3 DNA reads TGTGCCAGCAGCCCCCCGGGACAGGGAGAATCAGATACGCAGTATTTT.

This clone was observed a single time. This sequence joins TRBV7-2 and TRBJ2-7; 10 bases are shared with TRBD2. Trimming took 4 bases from V and 3 from J; bases not matched to a gene: 6. This CDR3 is built from 15 residues. Per the germline V gene, CDR1 is SGHTA and CDR2 is FQGNSA. This CDR3 is CASSSRTSGRYEQYF. DNA of the CDR3: TGTGCCAGCAGCTCCCGGACTAGCGGCCGCTACGAGCAGTACTTC.

The genes are TRBV6-5 and TRBJ1-2, with D perhaps matching TRBD1 (5 bases). V was shortened by 5 bases and J by 9 bases, with 16 bases between the two germline ends. CDR1 and CDR2 from the germline V gene are MNHEY and SVGAGI. CDR3 length: 13 residues. CDR3 bases: TGTGCCAGCAGTCCCCTAAGGGGAACTAGCTACACCTTC. Translated: CASSPLRGTSYTF.

This chain links TRBV27 with TRBJ2-2; weak D call: TRBD1 (5 bases). This CDR3 comprises 14 residues. V shed 6 bases and J shed 6 bases, with 14 bases lying between them. The germline gives CDR1 MNHEY, CDR2 SMNVEV (reference sequence). The CDR3 spells CASRVGATPGELFF. For the CDR3, the DNA is TGTGCCAGCAGGGTAGGGGCCACCCCCGGGGAGCTGTTTTTT.

This rearrangement joins TRBV27 to TRBJ1-6; unclear D gene. V was pared by 0 bases and J by 2 bases, with 8 bases between. Germline lookup yields CDR1 MNHEY and CDR2 SMNVEV (reference sequence). The CDR3 has 16 amino acids. The CDR3 DNA reads as TGTGCCAGCAGTTTATCGAGGGCAGCCTATAATTCACCCCTCCACTTT. Translating gives CASSLSRAAYNSPLHF.

This chain uses TRBV29-1 with TRBJ1-2; D unresolved. Trimming removed 7 bases from V and 4 bases from J, with 13 bases in between. CDR3 length equals 12 residues. CDR1 is SQVTM and CDR2 is ANQGSEA in the germline V gene. Here the CDR3 DNA reads TGCAGCGCCGGCGGGCACCTCTATGGCTACACCTTC. Protein product: CSAGGHLYGYTF.

The chain couples TRBV4-1 to TRBJ1-1, with D uncertain. This CDR3 contains 15 residues. CDR1 is MGHRA and CDR2 is YSYEKL in the germline V gene. Trimming took off 0 bases at V and 0 bases at J, with 8 bases between the two ends. The chain's CDR3 is CASSQDEKMNTEAFF. In DNA form, the CDR3 reads TGCGCCAGCAGCCAAGATGAGAAAATGAACACTGAAGCTTTCTTT.

The chain couples TRBV4-3 to TRBJ2-7; TRBD2 is a possible D gene (6 bases). V was cut by 0 bases and J by 3 bases, with 12 bases left in between. This CDR3 region has 15 residues. The germline V gene encodes CDR1 LGHNA and CDR2 YSLEER. The CDR3 here is CASSQESRGIYEQYF. The CDR3 DNA follows: TGCGCCAGCAGCCAAGAGAGTCGGGGGATCTACGAGCAGTACTTC.

The chain links TRBV7-6 to TRBJ2-7; D uncertain. V was trimmed by 4 bases and J by 3 bases, leaving 16 bases between them. This CDR3 contains 15 residues. The V gene's germline CDR1 is SGHVS and CDR2 FNYEAQ. CDR3 sequence reads: CASSSGGSKRYEQYF. In DNA, the CDR3 is TGTGCCAGCAGCTCCGGCGGCTCTAAACGCTACGAGCAGTACTTC.

J is TRBJ2-7 and V is TRBV19; 11 nucleotides line up with TRBD2. V was clipped by 5 bases and J by 4 bases; unmatched bases: 16. The germline V gene has CDR1 LNHDA and CDR2 SQIVND (reference sequence). The CDR3 is made up of 18 amino acids. The CDR3 spells CASSVRGHTSGSWYEQYF. The CDR3 DNA follows: TGTGCCAGTAGTGTAAGGGGGCATACTAGCGGGAGTTGGTACGAGCAGTACTTC.